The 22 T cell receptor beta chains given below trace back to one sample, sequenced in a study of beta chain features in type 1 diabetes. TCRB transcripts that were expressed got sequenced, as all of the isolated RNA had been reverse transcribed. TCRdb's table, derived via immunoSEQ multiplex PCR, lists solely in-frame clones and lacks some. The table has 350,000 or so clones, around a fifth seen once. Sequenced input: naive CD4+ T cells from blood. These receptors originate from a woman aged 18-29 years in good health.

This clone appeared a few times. The CDR3 is CASRSSGSYEQYF. DNA for the CDR3: TGTGCCAGTAGGAGTAGCGGGAGTTACGAGCAGTACTTC. The chain recombines TRBV19 with TRBJ2-7, with 9 bases matching TRBD2. The V gene's germline CDR1 is LNHDA and CDR2 SQIVND (reference sequence). The CDR3 has 13 residues. The V segment lost 6 bases and the J segment 4 bases; nucleotides outside the gene matches: 4.

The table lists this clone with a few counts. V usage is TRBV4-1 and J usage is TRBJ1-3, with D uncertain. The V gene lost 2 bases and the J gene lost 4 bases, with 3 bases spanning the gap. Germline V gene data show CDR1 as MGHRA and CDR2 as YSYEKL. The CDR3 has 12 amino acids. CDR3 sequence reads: CASSQLGNTIYF. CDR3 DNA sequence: TGCGCCAGCAGCCAACTAGGAAACACCATATATTTT.

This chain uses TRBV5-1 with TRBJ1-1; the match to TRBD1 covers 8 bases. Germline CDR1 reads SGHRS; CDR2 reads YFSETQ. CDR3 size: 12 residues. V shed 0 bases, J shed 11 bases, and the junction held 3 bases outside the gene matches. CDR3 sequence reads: CASSLDRGDAFF. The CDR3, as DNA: TGCGCCAGCAGCTTGGACAGGGGGGACGCTTTCTTT.

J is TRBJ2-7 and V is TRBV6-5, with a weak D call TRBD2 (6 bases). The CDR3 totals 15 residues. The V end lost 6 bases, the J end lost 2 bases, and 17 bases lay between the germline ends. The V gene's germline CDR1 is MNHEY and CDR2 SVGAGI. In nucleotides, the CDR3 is TGTGCCAGCAGGCGGGACCTCCTAATCCCCTACGAGCAGTACTTC. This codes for CASRRDLLIPYEQYF.

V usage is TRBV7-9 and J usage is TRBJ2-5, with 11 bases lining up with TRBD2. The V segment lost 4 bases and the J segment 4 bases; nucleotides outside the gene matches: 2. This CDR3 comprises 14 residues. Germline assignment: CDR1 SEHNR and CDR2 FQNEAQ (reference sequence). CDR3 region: CASSSTSGVETQYF. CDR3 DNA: TGTGCCAGCAGCTCGACTAGCGGGGTAGAGACCCAGTACTTC.

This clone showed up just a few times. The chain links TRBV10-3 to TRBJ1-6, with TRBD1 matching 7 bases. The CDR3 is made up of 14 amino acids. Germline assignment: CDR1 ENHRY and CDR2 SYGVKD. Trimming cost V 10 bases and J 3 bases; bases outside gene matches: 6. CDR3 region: CATSRDSYNSPLHF. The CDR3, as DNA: TGTGCCACTTCCCGGGACAGCTATAATTCACCCCTCCACTTT.

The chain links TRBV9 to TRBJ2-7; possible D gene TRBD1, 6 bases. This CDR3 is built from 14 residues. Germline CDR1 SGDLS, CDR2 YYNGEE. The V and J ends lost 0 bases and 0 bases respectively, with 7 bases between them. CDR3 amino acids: CASSVGDNSYEQYF. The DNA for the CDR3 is TGTGCCAGCAGCGTAGGGGACAACTCCTACGAGCAGTACTTC.

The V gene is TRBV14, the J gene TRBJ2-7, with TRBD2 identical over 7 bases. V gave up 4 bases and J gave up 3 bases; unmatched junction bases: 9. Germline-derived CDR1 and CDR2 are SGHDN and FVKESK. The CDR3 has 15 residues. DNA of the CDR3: TGTGCCAGCAGCCCCGCAGGAGCGGGGTTCTACGAGCAGTACTTC. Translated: CASSPAGAGFYEQYF.

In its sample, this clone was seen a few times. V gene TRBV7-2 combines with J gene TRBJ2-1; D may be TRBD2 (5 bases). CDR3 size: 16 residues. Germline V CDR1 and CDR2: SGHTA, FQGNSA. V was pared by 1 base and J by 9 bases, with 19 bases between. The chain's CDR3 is CASSLVRGDIRGEQFF. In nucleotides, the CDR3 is TGTGCCAGCAGCTTAGTTAGAGGAGATATACGGGGTGAGCAGTTCTTC. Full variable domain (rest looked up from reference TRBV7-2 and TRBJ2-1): GAGVSQSPSNKVTEKGKDVELRCDPISGHTALYWYRQSLGQGLEFLIYFQGNSAPDKSGLPSDRFSAERTGGSVSTLTIQRTQQEDSAVYLCASSLVRGDIRGEQFFGPGTRLTVL.

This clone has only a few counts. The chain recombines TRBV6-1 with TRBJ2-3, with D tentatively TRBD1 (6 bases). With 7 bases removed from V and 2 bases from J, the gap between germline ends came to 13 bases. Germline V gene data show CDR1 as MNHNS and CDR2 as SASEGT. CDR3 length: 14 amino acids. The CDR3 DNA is TGTGCCAGCAATCAGGACAGTCCCACAGATACGCAGTATTTT. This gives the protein CASNQDSPTDTQYF.

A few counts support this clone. The CDR3 spells CASSLGSGGHTEAFF. The DNA for the CDR3 is TGTGCCAGCAGCTTAGGCTCCGGCGGCCACACTGAAGCTTTCTTT. This chain joins TRBV7-9 and TRBJ1-1, with D uncertain. The CDR3 spans 15 residues. Trimming stripped 1 base from V and 3 bases from J, with 12 bases between. Per the germline V gene, CDR1 is SEHNR and CDR2 is FQNEAQ (reference sequence). The full variable domain, in which reference TRBV7-9 and TRBJ1-1 provide the parts outside the CDR3, is DTGVSQNPRHKITKRGQNVTFRCDPISEHNRLYWYRQTLGQGPEFLTYFQNEAQLEKSRLLSDRFSAERPKGSFSTLEIQRTEQGDSAMYLCASSLGSGGHTEAFFGQGTRLTVV.

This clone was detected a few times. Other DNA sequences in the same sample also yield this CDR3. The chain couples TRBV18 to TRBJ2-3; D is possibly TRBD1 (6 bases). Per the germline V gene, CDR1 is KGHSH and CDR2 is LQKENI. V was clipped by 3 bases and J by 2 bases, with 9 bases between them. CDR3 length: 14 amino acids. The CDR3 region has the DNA TGTGCCAGCTCACCGGGACAATTCACAGATACGCAGTATTTT. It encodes CASSPGQFTDTQYF.

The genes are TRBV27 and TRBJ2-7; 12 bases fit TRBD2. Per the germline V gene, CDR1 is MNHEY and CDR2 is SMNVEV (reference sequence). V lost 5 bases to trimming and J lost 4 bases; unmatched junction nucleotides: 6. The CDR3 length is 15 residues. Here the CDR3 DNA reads TGTGCCAGCAGTATGACTAGCGGGGGCTTTTACGAGCAGTACTTC. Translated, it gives CASSMTSGGFYEQYF.

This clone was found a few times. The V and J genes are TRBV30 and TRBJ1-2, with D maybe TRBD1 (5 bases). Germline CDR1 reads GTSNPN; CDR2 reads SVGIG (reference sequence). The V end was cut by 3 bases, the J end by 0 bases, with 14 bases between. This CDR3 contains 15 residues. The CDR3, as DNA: TGTGCCTGGAGACCCGCGGGGACCCCTAACTATGGCTACACCTTC. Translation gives CAWRPAGTPNYGYTF. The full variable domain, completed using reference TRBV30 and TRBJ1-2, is SQTIHQWPATLVQPVGSPLSLECTVEGTSNPNLYWYRQAAGRGLQLLFYSVGIGQISSEVPQNLSASRPQDRQFILSSKKLLLSDSGFYLCAWRPAGTPNYGYTFGSGTRLTVV.

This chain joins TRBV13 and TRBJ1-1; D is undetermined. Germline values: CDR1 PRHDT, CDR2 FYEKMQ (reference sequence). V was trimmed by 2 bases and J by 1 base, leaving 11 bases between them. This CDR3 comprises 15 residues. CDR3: CASSLRRLPNTEAFF. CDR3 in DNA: TGTGCCAGCAGCTTAAGGAGACTCCCGAACACTGAAGCTTTCTTT.

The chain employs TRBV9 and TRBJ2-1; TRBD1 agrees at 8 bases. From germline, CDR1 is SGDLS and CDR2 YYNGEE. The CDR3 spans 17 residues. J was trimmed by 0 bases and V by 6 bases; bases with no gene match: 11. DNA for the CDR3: TGTGCCAGCACTAGGGCGGCTACAGGGGGCTCCTACAATGAGCAGTTCTTC. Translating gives CASTRAATGGSYNEQFF.

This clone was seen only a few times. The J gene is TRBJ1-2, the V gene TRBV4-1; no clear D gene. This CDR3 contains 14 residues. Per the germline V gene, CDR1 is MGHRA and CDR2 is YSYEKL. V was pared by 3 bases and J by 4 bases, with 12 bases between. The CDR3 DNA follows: TGCGCCAGCAGCCAGACCGCGGAGGGCTATGGCTACACCTTC. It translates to CASSQTAEGYGYTF.

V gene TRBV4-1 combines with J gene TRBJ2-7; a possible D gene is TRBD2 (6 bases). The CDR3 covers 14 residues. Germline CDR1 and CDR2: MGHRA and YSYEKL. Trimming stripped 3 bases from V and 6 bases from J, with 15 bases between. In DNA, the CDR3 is TGCGCCAGCAGCCATATCACCGGGACTCGCGAGCAGTACTTC. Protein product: CASSHITGTREQYF.

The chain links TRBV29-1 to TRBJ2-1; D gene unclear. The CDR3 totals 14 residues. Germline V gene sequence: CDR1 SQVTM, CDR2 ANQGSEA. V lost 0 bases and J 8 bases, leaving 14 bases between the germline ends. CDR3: CSVEDRGQGDEQFF. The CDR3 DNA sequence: TGCAGCGTTGAAGATCGAGGCCAAGGCGATGAGCAGTTCTTC.

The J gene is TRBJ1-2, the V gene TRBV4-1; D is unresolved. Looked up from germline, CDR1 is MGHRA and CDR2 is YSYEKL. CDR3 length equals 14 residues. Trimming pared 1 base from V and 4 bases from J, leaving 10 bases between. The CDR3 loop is CASSQVSAFYGYTF. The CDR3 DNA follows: TGCGCCAGCAGCCAAGTAAGCGCCTTCTATGGCTACACCTTC.

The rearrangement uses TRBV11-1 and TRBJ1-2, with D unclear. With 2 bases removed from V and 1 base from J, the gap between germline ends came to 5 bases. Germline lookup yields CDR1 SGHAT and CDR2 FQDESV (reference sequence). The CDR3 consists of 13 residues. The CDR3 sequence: CASSLHVNYGYTF. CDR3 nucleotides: TGTGCCAGCAGCTTACATGTTAACTATGGCTACACCTTC.

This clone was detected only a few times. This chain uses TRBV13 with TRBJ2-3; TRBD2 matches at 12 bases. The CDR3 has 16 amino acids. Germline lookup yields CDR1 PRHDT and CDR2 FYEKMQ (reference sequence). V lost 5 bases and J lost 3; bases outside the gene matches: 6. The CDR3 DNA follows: TGTGCCAGCAGCATACTAGCGGGGGGACCGACAGATACGCAGTATTTT. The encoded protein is CASSILAGGPTDTQYF. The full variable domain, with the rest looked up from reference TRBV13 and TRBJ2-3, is AAGVIQSPRHLIKEKRETATLKCYPIPRHDTVYWYQQGPGQDPQFLISFYEKMQSDKGSIPDRFSAQQFSDYHSELNMSSLELGDSALYFCASSILAGGPTDTQYFGPGTRLTVL.